The 22 T cell receptor beta chains below all came from one sample that was sequenced in a study of shared clonotypes between healthy human individuals. Naive CD8 cells, CD45RO-negative and positively selected for CCR7, excluded terminally differentiated effector memory CD45RA+ cells. Measured with immunoSEQ multiplex PCR; TCRdb has only the in-frame clones, and not every one. The sample carries 550,000 to 600,000 clones, 95% to 98% recorded once. Sequences were obtained from naive CD8+ T cells sorted from blood. The origin of the receptors is a man aged 30-40 years in good health.

The chain combines TRBV5-1 with TRBJ2-7, with TRBD2 as a possible D gene (6 bases). This CDR3 is built from 12 residues. The germline gives CDR1 SGHRS, CDR2 YFSETQ. The V end was cut by 3 bases, the J end by 3 bases, with 7 bases between. The DNA for the CDR3 is TGCGCCAGCAGCTCGACTAGCTACGAGCAGTACTTC. Protein: CASSSTSYEQYF.

The rearrangement links TRBV4-1 to TRBJ1-1; D possibly corresponds to TRBD1 (6 bases). CDR3 length equals 15 residues. The germline V and J ends were trimmed by 1 base and 4 bases, with 13 bases remaining between them. Germline V gene lookup returns CDR1 MGHRA and CDR2 YSYEKL. The CDR3 region has the DNA TGCGCCAGCAGCCAAGGTATAGGACAGACCACTGAAGCTTTCTTT. Its translation is CASSQGIGQTTEAFF.

The chain uses TRBV27 and TRBJ2-1; 9 bases are shared with TRBD2. V gave up 5 bases and J gave up 9 bases; unmatched junction bases: 11. Germline values: CDR1 MNHEY, CDR2 SMNVEV (reference sequence). The CDR3 covers 15 residues. CDR3 in amino acids: CASSPGISGRGEQFF. DNA for the CDR3: TGTGCCAGCAGTCCCGGGATTAGCGGGAGAGGTGAGCAGTTCTTC.

The gene calls are TRBV5-1 and TRBJ2-7; D is possibly TRBD2 (5 bases). The CDR3 runs to 14 residues. Trimming cost V 0 bases and J 1 base, with 8 bases left between them. CDR1 SGHRS and CDR2 YFSETQ come from the germline V gene. The CDR3 DNA reads TGCGCCAGCAGCTTGGGGACTCAGTCCTACGAGCAGTACTTC. This encodes CASSLGTQSYEQYF.

This clone was counted a single time. The same CDR3 is also encoded by other DNA sequences in this sample. The V call is TRBV6-5, the J call TRBJ2-1; 9 bases line up with TRBD2. Unmatched junction bases numbered 2, after V lost 2 bases and J lost 3 bases. CDR1 is MNHEY, CDR2 SVGAGI, per germline. The CDR3 runs to 15 residues. As DNA, the CDR3 is TGTGCCAGCAGTTACATTAGCGGGGGCTACAATGAGCAGTTCTTC. Translation: CASSYISGGYNEQFF.

This clone was recorded once. The rearrangement links TRBV7-8 to TRBJ2-7; the D gene is possibly TRBD2 (5 bases). Trimming shortened V by 3 bases and J by 7 bases, and 16 bases separated the two germline ends. The germline CDR1 and CDR2 sequences are SGHVS and FQNEAQ. This CDR3 region has 14 residues. CDR3 nucleotide sequence: TGTGCCAGCAGCTTGAGGGCGATTCTCTCTGAGCAGTACTTC. This translates into CASSLRAILSEQYF.

This chain joins TRBV18 and TRBJ2-5; D might be TRBD1 (6 bases). The germline CDR1 and CDR2 sequences are KGHSH and LQKENI. Trimming left V 0 bases short and J 5 bases short, with 13 bases between. The CDR3 contains 15 residues. Written as DNA, the CDR3 is TGTGCCAGCTCACCACCCTCAGGGGAAGTGGAGACCCAGTACTTC. Its translation is CASSPPSGEVETQYF.

In its sample, this clone was seen once. The chain is built from TRBV6-5 and TRBJ1-2; no reliable D call. The CDR3 covers 15 residues. Trimming took off 0 bases at V and 4 bases at J, with 12 bases between the two ends. Germline V gene data show CDR1 as MNHEY and CDR2 as SVGAGI. For the CDR3, the DNA is TGTGCCAGCAGTTACTCGAGGGCAAGTCTCTATGGCTACACCTTC. Encoded protein: CASSYSRASLYGYTF.

The rearrangement joins TRBV28 to TRBJ2-7; 7 nucleotides match TRBD1. J lost 3 bases, V lost 6 bases, and 8 bases had no gene match. CDR1 and CDR2 from the germline V gene are MDHEN and SYDVKM. The CDR3 covers 14 residues. CDR3 in amino acids: CASRLGTVNYEQYF. In DNA, the CDR3 is TGTGCCAGCAGGCTCGGGACAGTGAACTACGAGCAGTACTTC.

The chain joins TRBV19 to TRBJ1-5; D ambiguous. The CDR3 has 16 residues. The V end was cut by 6 bases, the J end by 6 bases, with 21 bases between. CDR1 and CDR2 (germline): LNHDA, SQIVND (reference sequence). CDR3 DNA sequence: TGTGCCAGTAGCACGGAACCGTGGGAGGATACTCAGCCCCAGCATTTT. Protein: CASSTEPWEDTQPQHF.

This clone was counted once. The chain links TRBV7-9 to TRBJ1-1, with D maybe TRBD1 (6 bases). Germline assignment: CDR1 SEHNR and CDR2 FQNEAQ (reference sequence). V was cut by 0 bases and J by 8 bases, with 10 bases left in between. This CDR3 region has 13 residues. The CDR3 DNA follows: TGTGCCAGCAGCTTAGCCTCGGACAGCGAAGCTTTCTTT. It is translated as CASSLASDSEAFF.

The rearrangement uses TRBV5-6 and TRBJ2-5, with a weak D call TRBD1 (6 bases). This CDR3 spans 14 amino acids. V was shortened by 2 bases and J by 3 bases, with 11 bases between the two germline ends. In germline, CDR1 is SGHDT, CDR2 YYEEEE. This CDR3 is CASSFWAGEETQYF. The DNA for the CDR3 is TGTGCCAGCAGCTTTTGGGCAGGGGAAGAGACCCAGTACTTC.

This sequence joins TRBV10-3 and TRBJ2-5; D is tentatively TRBD1 or TRBD2 (5 bases each). Germline CDR1 reads ENHRY; CDR2 reads SYGVKD. The CDR3 contains 15 residues. The ends were cut back, 0 bases at V and 5 bases at J, with 13 bases in the middle. CDR3 in amino acids: CAISESSNEGETQYF. CDR3 nucleotides: TGTGCCATCAGTGAGTCTAGTAATGAGGGGGAGACCCAGTACTTC.

In its sample, this clone was seen once. The chain recombines TRBV11-3 with TRBJ2-2; TRBD1 matches at 10 bases. The CDR3 consists of 15 residues. Germline V CDR1 and CDR2: SGHNT, YENEEA. V shed 2 bases and J 8 bases; nucleotides not matched to a gene: 5. In DNA form, the CDR3 reads TGTGCCAGCAGCTTAAAGACAGGGGGCGGAGGGGAGCTGTTTTTT. Its translation is CASSLKTGGGGELFF.

This chain joins TRBV5-4 and TRBJ2-1; D unresolved. Germline V gene lookup returns CDR1 SGHNT and CDR2 YYREEE (reference sequence). The CDR3 contains 17 residues. The germline V and J ends were trimmed by 4 bases and 0 bases, with 17 bases remaining between them. CDR3 DNA: TGTGCCAGCAGCCGCCCGATGGGAACGATCTCCTACAATGAGCAGTTCTTC. This translates into CASSRPMGTISYNEQFF.

The chain joins TRBV5-5 to TRBJ2-7, with 8 bases identical to TRBD1. V lost 2 bases, J lost 4 bases, and 8 bases stayed unmatched. CDR1 and CDR2 (germline): SGHKS, YYEKEE (reference sequence). This CDR3 region has 15 residues. CDR3 residues: CASSFPGTGDYEQYF. DNA of the CDR3: TGTGCCAGCAGCTTCCCCGGGACAGGAGATTACGAGCAGTACTTC.

In DNA, the CDR3 is TGTGCCACCCAAATGGGGAGCTCCTACAATGAGCAGTTCTTC. It translates to CATQMGSSYNEQFF. V is TRBV18 and J is TRBJ2-1; the D gene is possibly TRBD2 (5 bases). This CDR3 has 14 residues. The V gene lost 10 bases and the J gene lost 0 bases, with 13 bases spanning the gap. Germline-derived CDR1 and CDR2 are KGHSH and LQKENI.

CDR3 bases: TGTGCCAGCAGTTTGGGCGACAATGAGCAGTTCTTC. This translates into CASSLGDNEQFF. The chain links TRBV28 to TRBJ2-1, with no clear D. Germline loops: CDR1 MDHEN, CDR2 SYDVKM. CDR3 length: 12 amino acids. Trimming cost V 3 bases and J 5 bases, with 5 bases left between them.

Details on this clone: The sample contains more than one DNA sequence encoding this CDR3. The chain recombines TRBV11-2 with TRBJ2-2; D gene uncertain. Germline CDR1 is SGHAT and CDR2 is FQNNGV. V lost 5 bases to trimming and J lost 5 bases, with 6 bases between them. The CDR3 has 12 amino acids. CDR3 in DNA: TGTGCCAGCAGCCTTAATACCGGGGAGCTGTTTTTT. Protein: CASSLNTGELFF.

Only one count was recorded for this clone. The chain couples TRBV4-3 to TRBJ1-1; TRBD1 might be the D (6 bases). CDR1 is LGHNA and CDR2 is YSLEER in the germline V gene. V dropped 0 bases and J dropped 3 bases, with 11 bases sitting between them. CDR3 length: 15 amino acids. As DNA, the CDR3 is TGCGCCAGCAGCCAAGATCAGACAGGACACACTGAAGCTTTCTTT. This codes for CASSQDQTGHTEAFF.

The count of this clone is one. This chain joins TRBV7-9 and TRBJ2-1; possible D gene TRBD2, 5 bases. The V gene lost 5 bases and the J gene lost 8 bases, with 13 bases spanning the gap. Germline values: CDR1 SEHNR, CDR2 FQNEAQ (reference sequence). CDR3 size: 13 residues. The CDR3 nucleotides read TGTGCCAGCAGCCCCGGGATAGGGTATGAGCAGTTCTTC. It is translated as CASSPGIGYEQFF. Drawing the rest from reference TRBV7-9 and TRBJ2-1, the complete variable domain is DTGVSQNPRHKITKRGQNVTFRCDPISEHNRLYWYRQTLGQGPEFLTYFQNEAQLEKSRLLSDRFSAERPKGSFSTLEIQRTEQGDSAMYLCASSPGIGYEQFFGPGTRLTVL.

The chain is built from TRBV12-5 and TRBJ2-5, with D unresolved. From germline, CDR1 is LGHNT and CDR2 FRNRAP. V lost 7 bases, J lost 3 bases, and 6 bases lay in between. The CDR3 totals 11 residues. The CDR3 DNA sequence: TGTGCTAGTGCCCTCGAAGAGACCCAGTACTTC. Translating gives CASALEETQYF.